This is a list of T cell receptor beta chains from one sample in a study of blood T cells in healthy people across ages. MiXCR, applied by TCRdb to the 5' RACE reads, yields one record per CDR3 protein. The sample lists 1.5 million to 2 million distinct CDR3 sequences; 28% were seen once. The sequenced material came from blood. These receptors were collected from a woman aged 25-40 years in good health. CDR3s include the opening cysteine and the closing phenylalanine or tryptophan. The order of the fields is D gene, clone size, V gene, J gene, CDR3 protein, CDR3 DNA. D genes are given only for firm matches. The size entry is marked missing in some rows and otherwise reads once, few, many or a size class.

d_gene: TRBD1; abundance: .; v_gene: TRBV28; j_gene: TRBJ2-5; CDR3aa: CASSPGTDPRTQYF; CDR3nt: TGTGCCAGCAGCCCCGGGACAGATCCCAGGACCCAGTACTTC
d_gene: .; abundance: .; v_gene: TRBV28; j_gene: TRBJ2-4; CDR3aa: CASSSGFLAKNTQYF; CDR3nt: TGTGCCAGCAGTAGTGGTTTTTTAGCCAAAAACACTCAGTACTTC
d_gene: .; abundance: many; v_gene: TRBV3-1; j_gene: TRBJ2-1; CDR3aa: CASSLWGGGNNEQFF; CDR3nt: TGTGCCAGCAGTCTCTGGGGGGGCGGAAACAATGAGCAGTTCTTC
d_gene: .; abundance: .; v_gene: TRBV20-1; j_gene: TRBJ2-2; CDR3aa: CSARDRARYTGELFF; CDR3nt: TGCAGTGCTAGAGATCGAGCCAGGTACACCGGGGAGCTGTTTTTT
d_gene: .; abundance: few; v_gene: TRBV5-1; j_gene: TRBJ2-7; CDR3aa: CASSLLGSLTYEQYF; CDR3nt: TGTGCCAGCAGCTTGTTAGGCAGCCTCACCTACGAGCAGTACTTC
d_gene: .; abundance: .; v_gene: TRBV7-2; j_gene: TRBJ1-1; CDR3aa: CASSSRSGMNTEAFF; CDR3nt: TGTGCCAGCAGCTCCCGCAGCGGCATGAACACTGAAGCTTTCTTT
d_gene: .; abundance: few; v_gene: TRBV12-3/TRBV12-4; j_gene: TRBJ2-5; CDR3aa: CASSYLDRQETQYF; CDR3nt: TGTGCCAGCAGTTACCTGGACCGGCAAGAGACCCAGTACTTC
d_gene: .; abundance: .; v_gene: TRBV6-5; j_gene: TRBJ2-4; CDR3aa: CASSYSTIAKNIQYF; CDR3nt: TGTGCCAGCAGTTACTCGACGATAGCCAAAAACATTCAGTACTTC
d_gene: TRBD2; abundance: .; v_gene: TRBV20-1; j_gene: TRBJ2-7; CDR3aa: CSAETSGGALYEQYF; CDR3nt: TGCAGTGCTGAGACTAGCGGGGGGGCCTTGTACGAGCAGTACTTC
d_gene: TRBD1; abundance: few; v_gene: TRBV20-1; j_gene: TRBJ1-6; CDR3aa: CSASDRADNSPLHF; CDR3nt: TGCAGTGCTAGCGACAGGGCGGATAATTCACCCCTCCACTTT
d_gene: .; abundance: .; v_gene: TRBV7-6; j_gene: TRBJ1-1; CDR3aa: CASTSGLNFGDTEAFF; CDR3nt: TGTGCCAGCACCTCAGGGCTGAATTTCGGGGACACTGAAGCTTTCTTT
d_gene: .; abundance: few; v_gene: TRBV3-1; j_gene: TRBJ2-5; CDR3aa: CASSHPAWNQETQYF; CDR3nt: TGTGCCAGCAGCCACCCGGCGTGGAATCAAGAGACCCAGTACTTC
d_gene: TRBD2; abundance: .; v_gene: TRBV5-1; j_gene: TRBJ2-3; CDR3aa: CASSLSLERGEVPSDTQYF; CDR3nt: TGCGCCAGCAGCTTGTCTCTCGAGCGGGGCGAAGTTCCATCGGATACGCAGTATTTT
d_gene: .; abundance: few; v_gene: TRBV4-1; j_gene: TRBJ1-2; CDR3aa: CASSDLWTEGYGYTF; CDR3nt: TGCGCCAGCAGTGATCTTTGGACGGAAGGGTATGGCTACACCTTC
d_gene: TRBD1; abundance: many; v_gene: TRBV3-1; j_gene: TRBJ2-7; CDR3aa: CASSQGTGGTYEQYF; CDR3nt: TGTGCCAGCAGCCAAGGGACAGGGGGGACCTACGAGCAGTACTTC
d_gene: TRBD2; abundance: few; v_gene: TRBV20-1; j_gene: TRBJ2-1; CDR3aa: CSASTSLREDHNEQFF; CDR3nt: TGCAGTGCTAGCACGTCCCTGCGGGAGGACCACAATGAGCAGTTCTTC
d_gene: .; abundance: .; v_gene: TRBV9; j_gene: TRBJ2-3; CDR3aa: CASSVVVDHTGTQYF; CDR3nt: TGTGCCAGCAGCGTAGTAGTGGACCATACCGGTACGCAGTATTTT
d_gene: .; abundance: few; v_gene: TRBV11-2; j_gene: TRBJ2-5; CDR3aa: CAGSSAQGGGETQYF; CDR3nt: TGTGCCGGCAGCTCAGCCCAGGGAGGTGGGGAGACCCAGTACTTC
d_gene: .; abundance: many; v_gene: TRBV11-2; j_gene: TRBJ2-7; CDR3aa: CASSLDGAGATYEQYF; CDR3nt: TGTGCCAGCAGCTTAGACGGTGCAGGGGCCACCTACGAGCAGTACTTC
d_gene: .; abundance: many; v_gene: TRBV4-3; j_gene: TRBJ2-6; CDR3aa: CASSPQITGANVLTF; CDR3nt: TGCGCCAGCAGCCCGCAGATAACTGGGGCCAACGTCCTGACTTTC
d_gene: .; abundance: .; v_gene: TRBV15; j_gene: TRBJ1-2; CDR3aa: CATSRARRGGYTF; CDR3nt: TGTGCCACCAGCAGAGCGCGTAGGGGTGGCTACACCTTC